By sample share, the clone carrying this T cell receptor beta chain is medium-sized. As yet, its antigen is unknown. The template was genomic DNA from peripheral blood, not RNA. This sample was taken from a study of T cell repertoires in aging, cancer and after chemotherapy. Points from the study as a whole: Loss of evenness, beyond lost richness, contributed to age-related TCR diversity decline in cancer patients. Untreated cancer patients had significantly lower blood TCR diversity than age-matched healthy donors.

This CDR3 is 15 amino acids long. Trimming took 0 bases from V and 10 from J, leaving 13 bases between them. Per the germline V gene, CDR1 is SGHDN and CDR2 is FVKESK. A mixed TRB-A/B primer pool amplified rearranged TRB by multiplex touch-down PCR. TCRdb re-called the multiplex PCR reads through MiXCR, storing one row per CDR3 protein. The sample contains 950 to 1,500 distinct CDR3 sequences, over 25% of which appear only once. The V gene is TRBV14, the J gene TRBJ1-6; D unclear. The sample was blood. The receptor comes from a human donor with a solid tumor. For the CDR3, the DNA is TGTGCCAGCAGCCAAGATCCCCCTGGGAGATCACCCCTCCACTTT. As protein: CASSQDPPGRSPLHF.